The 22 T cell receptor beta chains given below trace back to one sample, sequenced in a study of blood T cells in healthy people across ages. The second PCR ran about 6 to 11 cycles with a sample-barcoded 5' primer and J-beta primers. TCRdb reprocessed the 5' RACE reads via MiXCR and lists one record per CDR3 protein. Of around 1,500,000 distinct CDR3 sequences listed, approximately 38% were seen once; the top ten hold 7% to 9.5%. What was sequenced was blood. The receptors here all came from a young woman in good health.

V is TRBV15 and J is TRBJ2-7; D not certain. The V gene lost 1 base and the J gene lost 7 bases, with 11 bases spanning the gap. The germline CDR1 and CDR2 sequences are LNHNV and YYDKDF (reference sequence). The CDR3 is 13 residues long. The CDR3 bases are TGTGCCACCAGCAGAGGGCGAGACAATGAGCAGTACTTC. It specifies CATSRGRDNEQYF.

The chain carries TRBV20-1 and TRBJ2-1; 9 nucleotides line up with TRBD2. The V gene's germline CDR1 is DFQATT and CDR2 SNEGSKA (reference sequence). The CDR3 sequence is 18 residues long. Germline trimming cut 6 bases from V and 4 bases from J; bases unmatched to any gene: 19. The CDR3 DNA is TGCAGTGCCATAGGGGCTAGCGGGACCCTAGGGCGTTACAATGAGCAGTTCTTC. This sequence encodes CSAIGASGTLGRYNEQFF.

The rearrangement joins TRBV3-1 to TRBJ2-7; no clear D gene. Germline V gene sequence: CDR1 LGHDT, CDR2 YNNKEL (reference sequence). V dropped 0 bases and J dropped 3 bases, with 15 bases sitting between them. The CDR3 totals 16 residues. The CDR3 loop reads CASSQESQGRNYEQYF. The CDR3 DNA sequence: TGTGCCAGCAGCCAAGAAAGTCAAGGGCGTAACTACGAGCAGTACTTC.

The chain carries TRBV2 and TRBJ1-1; the D is unclear. CDR3 length: 12 residues. Germline V gene sequence: CDR1 SNHLY, CDR2 FYNNEI. Deletions cut 6 bases from V and 4 bases from J, with 9 bases between. CDR3 DNA: TGTGCCAGCAGGTTATACTTCACTGAAGCTTTCTTT. It translates to CASRLYFTEAFF.

V gene TRBV20-1 combines with J gene TRBJ2-5; D not resolved. This CDR3 has 13 amino acids. Per germline, CDR1 DFQATT and CDR2 SNEGSKA (reference sequence). The V gene lost 6 bases and the J gene lost 11 bases, with 22 bases spanning the gap. The CDR3 region is CSAQESPVEVQYF. CDR3 nucleotides: TGCAGTGCCCAGGAGTCCCCAGTCGAGGTGCAGTACTTC.

The chain employs TRBV25-1 and TRBJ2-1; no reliable D call. Germline CDR1 and CDR2: MGHDK and SYGVNS. V was pared by 4 bases and J by 13 bases, with 20 bases between. The CDR3 consists of 14 residues. The DNA for the CDR3 is TGTGCCAGCAGTGTCGAGGCGGTACAAGAGACTCAGTTCTTC. It codes for CASSVEAVQETQFF.

The J gene is TRBJ1-2, the V gene TRBV19, with 7 bases identical to TRBD1. In germline, CDR1 is LNHDA, CDR2 SQIVND (reference sequence). V was pared by 0 bases and J by 4 bases, with 5 bases of the junction left unmatched. There are 15 residues in the CDR3. The CDR3 sequence: CASSIDRTGSYGYTF. CDR3 nucleotide sequence: TGTGCCAGTAGTATAGATCGGACAGGAAGCTATGGCTACACCTTC.

The rearrangement uses TRBV21-1 and TRBJ2-7; the DNA was not used to check the table's D call, TRBD1. TRBV21-1 is deemed a pseudogene. The CDR3 totals 12 residues. CDR3 nucleotides: TGTGCCACGAACCAGGGTCGCGACGAGCAGTACTTC. The encoded protein is CATNQGRDEQYF.

As regards this clonotype: Given a much more abundant clone one base away, this may be a read error. The genes are TRBV10-3 and TRBJ2-3; D is undetermined. Germline CDR1 and CDR2: ENHRY and SYGVKD. CDR3 length: 12 amino acids. V lost 5 bases, J lost 6 bases, and 9 bases lay in between. The CDR3 nucleotides read TGTGCCATCAGTAAGCTGGGGGATACGCAGTATTTT. Translation: CAISKLGDTQYF.

The rearrangement joins TRBV2 to TRBJ1-3; D remains ambiguous. Trimming removed 7 bases from V and 0 bases from J, with 10 bases in between. Germline CDR1 is SNHLY and CDR2 is FYNNEI. The CDR3 spans 14 residues. The CDR3 DNA follows: TGTGCCAGCACCGCAGAGAGCTCTGGAAACACCATATATTTT. This sequence encodes CASTAESSGNTIYF.

The CDR3, as DNA: TGTGCCAGCAGTCAGACAGGGGTAGATACGCAGTATTTT. Translation: CASSQTGVDTQYF. This rearrangement joins TRBV2 to TRBJ2-3, with 8 bases identical to TRBD1. Germline values: CDR1 SNHLY, CDR2 FYNNEI. J was trimmed by 5 bases and V by 5 bases; bases with no gene match: 3. This CDR3 region has 13 residues.

The chain carries TRBV20-1 and TRBJ2-1; D is ambiguous. This CDR3 region has 15 residues. Germline-derived CDR1 and CDR2 are DFQATT and SNEGSKA (reference sequence). V lost 4 bases and J lost 0, with 13 bases in between. The DNA for the CDR3 is TGCAGTGCTAAAGGTTGGCAGAGCTCCTACAATGAGCAGTTCTTC. Protein: CSAKGWQSSYNEQFF.

This clonotype has just a few counts. The rearrangement uses TRBV2 and TRBJ2-1, with a tentative D call TRBD2 (5 bases). Germline-derived CDR1 and CDR2 are SNHLY and FYNNEI. V lost 8 bases to trimming and J lost 9 bases, with 11 bases between them. The CDR3 runs to 11 residues. The CDR3 is CASPSGVEQFF. The CDR3 DNA follows: TGTGCCAGCCCCTCCGGGGTTGAGCAGTTCTTC.

This clonotype was counted between two and nine times. This rearrangement joins TRBV29-1 to TRBJ2-7, with 10 positions matching TRBD2. The J call may be faulty, since TRBJ2-5 better matches the DNA end. Germline CDR1 reads SQVTM; CDR2 reads ANQGSEA. The CDR3 length is 16 residues. The CDR3 protein is CSVEPPSGSSGLTQYF. CDR3 in DNA: TGCAGCGTTGAACCCCCTAGCGGGAGTAGTGGCTTGACCCAGTACTTC.

On this clonotype itself: One end of the junction is discordant with germline, which a read error may explain. The chain joins TRBV3-1 to TRBJ1-2; the D is unclear. This CDR3 comprises 14 residues. The V gene's germline CDR1 is LGHDT and CDR2 YNNKEL (reference sequence). CDR3 region: CAISQREGFYGYTF. CDR3 DNA: TGTGCCATCAGCCAACGCGAAGGGTTCTATGGCTACACCTTC.

A few counts support this clonotype. The chain employs TRBV7-9 and TRBJ2-1; 9 bases are shared with TRBD2. The CDR3 totals 15 residues. Germline CDR1 is SEHNR and CDR2 is FQNEAQ (reference sequence). V gave up 3 bases and J gave up 7 bases; unmatched junction bases: 7. This chain's CDR3 is CASSFWIAGANEQFF. The CDR3 DNA reads as TGTGCCAGCAGCTTTTGGATAGCGGGAGCGAATGAGCAGTTCTTC.

Written as DNA, the CDR3 is TGTGCCAGCAGTTACACGGACAGGGTGGGCTATGGCTACACCTTC. Protein: CASSYTDRVGYGYTF. The J gene is TRBJ1-2, the V gene TRBV6-5, with 8 nucleotides matching TRBD1. The CDR3 is 15 residues long. The V gene's germline CDR1 is MNHEY and CDR2 SVGAGI. V was pared by 2 bases and J by 4 bases, with 6 bases of the junction left unmatched.

The chain couples TRBV5-1 to TRBJ1-1; D might be TRBD1 (5 bases). Germline CDR1 reads SGHRS; CDR2 reads YFSETQ. The CDR3 has 15 amino acids. Trimming cost V 0 bases and J 8 bases, with 17 bases left between them. The CDR3 coding sequence is TGCGCCAGCAGCTTGGGTGGCCAGGGAGGTATGGAAGCTTTCTTT. Protein sequence: CASSLGGQGGMEAFF.

The chain joins TRBV11-3 to TRBJ2-5; perhaps TRBD2 as D (5 bases). V was shortened by 3 bases and J by 1 base, with 15 bases between the two germline ends. Germline V lookup: CDR1 SGHNT, CDR2 YENEEA. The CDR3 runs to 16 residues. The DNA of the CDR3 is TGTGCCAGCAGCTTTTTAGACTCCGGGGTCCAAGAGACCCAGTACTTC. Protein product: CASSFLDSGVQETQYF.

The J gene is TRBJ2-5, the V gene TRBV30, with a tentative D call TRBD1 (6 bases). Trimming stripped 0 bases from V and 5 bases from J, with 16 bases between. Looked up from germline, CDR1 is GTSNPN and CDR2 is SVGIG (reference sequence). The CDR3 totals 15 residues. The CDR3 DNA reads as TGTGCCTGGAGTGTATCAATGAGGGGGTGGGAGACCCAGTACTTC. This encodes CAWSVSMRGWETQYF.

CDR3 amino acids: CSMRRYRDQETQYF. CDR3 coding DNA: TGCAGCATGCGCAGGTATAGGGACCAAGAGACCCAGTACTTC. This chain joins TRBV29-1 and TRBJ2-5; D unresolved. Looked up from germline, CDR1 is SQVTM and CDR2 is ANQGSEA. The V and J ends lost 8 bases and 0 bases respectively, with 16 bases between them. This CDR3 contains 14 residues.

The rearrangement joins TRBV4-1 to TRBJ2-1; TRBD2 matches at 9 bases. TRBJ2-7 explains the end of the DNA better; the J call may be wrong. Germline V gene lookup returns CDR1 MGHRA and CDR2 YSYEKL. This CDR3 region has 18 residues. The CDR3 loop is CASSHPGTSRGAYNEQYF. The CDR3 nucleotides are TGCGCCAGCAGCCACCCCGGGACTAGCAGGGGGGCCTACAATGAGCAGTACTTC.